This T cell receptor beta chain was sequenced for a study of shared clonotypes between healthy human individuals. This clone was observed a single time. This specimen includes other DNA sequences encoding the same CDR3. Template for every sorted-subset replicate PCR totaled 150 to 250 ng DNA, approximately 30,000 T cell genomes. The table came from immunoSEQ multiplex PCR; TCRdb's copy has only in-frame clones and leaves some out. Here the sample spans about 2 million clones, about 95% being singletons. Naive CD8 cells were CD45RO-negative, positively selected for CCR7, excluding terminally differentiated effector memory CD45RA+ cells. The CDR3 is made up of 14 amino acids. Germline CDR1 SGHNT, CDR2 YYREEE (reference sequence). V was clipped by 4 bases and J by 3 bases, with 13 bases between them.

The chain couples TRBV5-4 to TRBJ1-2, with a possible D match to TRBD1 (6 bases). The sample taken for sequencing was naive CD8+ T cells sorted from blood. The receptor comes from a man aged 18-30 years in good health. CDR3 nucleotides: TGTGCCAGCAGCCTGGCCGGGGGCGACTATGGCTACACCTTC. Protein sequence: CASSLAGGDYGYTF.